This TCR beta chain was observed in a study of regulatory T cells in long-lasting Graves disease. Broader study findings: Newly diagnosed disease favored TRBV20-1 and TRBJ2-1 over persistent disease. The number of shared public clonotypes was higher in persistent patients (around 2,700) than new patients (around 890).

Time point denoted: newly diagnosed GD, antithyroid drugs for less than 3 months. The authors made the TCR library using RNA they extracted from PBMCs. This clonotype has a handful of counts. Antigen unknown. HTBI primers from iRepertoire and Arm-PCR of CDR3 regions yielded the TCR beta libraries. TCRdb re-analysed the multiplex PCR reads in MiXCR, keeping a single row per CDR3 protein. Of 360,000 or so distinct CDR3 sequences in the sample, about 10% were seen once. Germline CDR1 reads LGHNA; CDR2 reads YSLEER. V was shortened by 5 bases and J by 5 bases, with 11 bases between the two germline ends. The CDR3 is 13 residues long. These same records also appear under a second study, on T cells in Graves' hyperthyroidism and ophthalmopathy. From that second work: Across 18 months, stable Graves' hyperthyroidism was marked by no progression to ophthalmopathy. Initially, a first-round RT-PCR of the TCR CDR3 employed the HTBI primer set.

The receptor's source is a woman younger than 30 with Graves disease. The sequenced sample was peripheral blood mononuclear cells (PBMCs), obtained at new diagnosis, from a patient treated with antithyroid drugs. The chain carries TRBV4-3 and TRBJ2-3; D not certain. Written as DNA, the CDR3 is TGCGCCAGCAGCTCAGACTCCCTAGATACGCAGTATTTT. Protein product: CASSSDSLDTQYF.